This entry lists 31 T cell receptor beta chains sequenced from one sample in a study of cytomegalovirus exposure and HLA in healthy donors. Primers included in the PCR were 60 Vbeta and 13 Jbeta primers. Method: immunoSEQ multiplex PCR; TCRdb's copy keeps in-frame clones and lacks some. The data show around 190,000 clones, around 75% seen once. Sequencing was performed on PBMCs. Source of these receptors: a woman aged 45 to 65 in good health and CMV-seronegative.

The chain links TRBV6-4 to TRBJ2-7; D is possibly TRBD2 (5 bases). This CDR3 region has 11 residues. Germline-derived CDR1 and CDR2 are MRHNA and SNTAGT. This chain's CDR3 is CLRDLCYEQYF. CDR3 bases: TGTCTGAGGGATCTCTGCTACGAGCAGTACTTC.

This sequence joins TRBV7-2 and TRBJ1-1; 10 nucleotides agree with TRBD1. The germline gives CDR1 SGHTA, CDR2 FQGNSA. V lost 2 bases, J lost 5 bases, and 8 bases stayed unmatched. There are 16 residues in the CDR3. The chain's CDR3 is CASSLLGQGLWTEAFF. CDR3 sequence (DNA): TGTGCCAGCAGCTTACTGGGACAGGGGTTGTGGACTGAAGCTTTCTTT.

This chain links TRBV5-4 with TRBJ2-2; unclear D gene. The CDR3 runs 14 residues. Between the trimmed V and J ends, which lost 4 bases and 1 base, there was a span of 8 bases. Germline loops: CDR1 SGHNT, CDR2 YYREEE (reference sequence). The CDR3 sequence: CASSPTQNTGELFF. The CDR3 nucleotides read TGTGCCAGCAGCCCCACTCAGAACACCGGGGAGCTGTTTTTT.

V is TRBV6-5 and J is TRBJ2-2, with 7 positions matching TRBD1. The CDR3 spans 15 residues. Per the germline V gene, CDR1 is MNHEY and CDR2 is SVGAGI. Trimming cost V 2 bases and J 3 bases; bases outside gene matches: 3. The CDR3 here is CASSYGDRDTGELFF. Here the CDR3 DNA reads TGTGCCAGCAGTTACGGTGACAGGGACACCGGGGAGCTGTTTTTT.

The chain is built from TRBV5-4 and TRBJ2-1, with 7 bases aligning to TRBD1. This CDR3 region has 15 residues. V trimming: 0 bases; J trimming: 8 bases; junction bases outside the gene matches: 8. Germline CDR1 is SGHNT and CDR2 is YYREEE (reference sequence). The CDR3 protein is CASSLGQGVDHEQFF. CDR3 coding DNA: TGTGCCAGCAGCTTGGGACAGGGAGTGGATCATGAGCAGTTCTTC.

The chain has TRBV19 and TRBJ1-1; no definite D call. The CDR3 spans 15 residues. V was shortened by 7 bases and J by 1 base, with 16 bases between the two germline ends. Germline values: CDR1 LNHDA, CDR2 SQIVND (reference sequence). CDR3 sequence (DNA): TGTGCCAGTAAGGAGTACCGAACTTCGAACACTGAAGCTTTCTTT. This codes for CASKEYRTSNTEAFF. Based on the CDR3 plus reference TRBV19 and TRBJ1-1, the full variable domain is DGGITQSPKYLFRKEGQNVTLSCEQNLNHDAMYWYRQDPGQGLRLIYYSQIVNDFQKGDIAEGYSVSREKKESFPLTVTSAQKNPTAFYLCASKEYRTSNTEAFFGQGTRLTVV.

This clone has only one observation. The chain uses TRBV2 and TRBJ2-2; tentative D call: TRBD1 (7 bases). The CDR3 covers 18 residues. Trimming removed 6 bases at V and 0 bases at J, with 20 bases between. Germline loops: CDR1 SNHLY, CDR2 FYNNEI. CDR3 protein: CASRKGQPSAANTGELFF. As DNA, the CDR3 is TGTGCCAGCAGAAAGGGACAGCCTAGCGCAGCGAACACCGGGGAGCTGTTTTTT.

The V gene is TRBV5-4, the J gene TRBJ1-4, with D possibly TRBD1 on 5 matching bases. The V gene lost 0 bases and the J gene lost 3 bases, with 9 bases spanning the gap. Germline CDR1 reads SGHNT; CDR2 reads YYREEE (reference sequence). The CDR3 loop spans 15 amino acids. DNA for the CDR3: TGTGCCAGCAGCTTGGCCAAGGGGTCTAATGAAAAACTGTTTTTT. Translated, it gives CASSLAKGSNEKLFF.

Only one count was recorded for this clone. V usage is TRBV27 and J usage is TRBJ2-3; no clear D. Trimming removed 0 bases from V and 0 bases from J, with 10 bases in between. Germline CDR1 and CDR2: MNHEY and SMNVEV (reference sequence). The CDR3 loop spans 16 amino acids. The CDR3, as DNA: TGTGCCAGCAGTTTATCGATAGTCCGAAGCACAGATACGCAGTATTTT. It is translated as CASSLSIVRSTDTQYF.

V usage is TRBV25-1 and J usage is TRBJ2-7; 9 bases are a match to TRBD1. Germline CDR1 MGHDK, CDR2 SYGVNS. Losses at the gene ends were 4 bases for V and 5 bases for J; bases not matched to a gene: 3. The CDR3 is 13 residues long. The DNA for the CDR3 is TGTGCCAGCAGTGCCGGGACAGGGCACGAGCAGTACTTC. It specifies CASSAGTGHEQYF.

The V gene is TRBV19, the J gene TRBJ2-7; the match to TRBD1 covers 9 bases. The J call may be incorrect, as the DNA end agrees better with TRBJ2-1. Germline loops: CDR1 LNHDA, CDR2 SQIVND (reference sequence). The CDR3 is made up of 15 amino acids. This CDR3 is CASSPEGTGYNEQFF. The CDR3, as DNA: TGTGCCAGTAGTCCAGAGGGGACAGGGTACAATGAGCAGTTCTTC.

The chain recombines TRBV9 with TRBJ2-5; 7 bases line up with TRBD2. V lost 1 base and J lost 5; bases outside the gene matches: 5. Germline values: CDR1 SGDLS, CDR2 YYNGEE. The CDR3 contains 14 residues. The CDR3 sequence: CASSVKGGSETQYF. The CDR3 nucleotides read TGTGCCAGCAGCGTAAAAGGCGGGAGTGAGACCCAGTACTTC.

This clone was recorded only once. This sequence joins TRBV7-2 and TRBJ2-2; tentatively, D is TRBD2 (5 bases). This CDR3 contains 14 residues. The germline V gene has CDR1 SGHTA and CDR2 FQGNSA. V lost 4 bases and J lost 5, with 11 bases in between. The CDR3 DNA follows: TGTGCCAGCAGCTCCACGCGGGTTACCGGGGAGCTGTTTTTT. Protein: CASSSTRVTGELFF.

This clone has only a few counts. The V call is TRBV2, the J call TRBJ1-4; D uncertain. Germline values: CDR1 SNHLY, CDR2 FYNNEI. This CDR3 contains 14 residues. Trimming removed 8 bases at V and 8 bases at J, with 18 bases between. This CDR3 is CASFGEQVDEKLFF. CDR3 nucleotides: TGTGCCAGCTTCGGGGAGCAGGTGGACGAAAAACTGTTTTTT.

The chain carries TRBV5-1 and TRBJ1-1; tentatively, D is TRBD1 (6 bases). Germline loops: CDR1 SGHRS, CDR2 YFSETQ. With 5 bases removed from V and 1 base from J, the gap between germline ends came to 12 bases. The CDR3 contains 14 residues. CDR3 protein: CASRRQTGNTEAFF. CDR3 nucleotides: TGCGCCAGCAGACGTCAGACAGGGAACACTGAAGCTTTCTTT.

To note about this clone: Other DNA sequences in the sample encode the same CDR3. This rearrangement joins TRBV7-9 to TRBJ2-7, with no clear D. The germline V gene encodes CDR1 SEHNR and CDR2 FQNEAQ (reference sequence). The CDR3 totals 13 residues. The ends were cut back, 4 bases at V and 0 bases at J, with 7 bases in the middle. CDR3 amino acids: CASSSPSSYEQYF. The CDR3 nucleotides are TGTGCCAGCAGCTCTCCGAGCTCCTACGAGCAGTACTTC.

This clone turned up a few times. This sample includes further DNA sequences coding for the same CDR3. The chain recombines TRBV5-1 with TRBJ1-1, with D unclear. The CDR3 covers 14 residues. Germline V CDR1 and CDR2: SGHRS, YFSETQ. Deletions cut 0 bases from V and 2 bases from J, with 8 bases between. CDR3 in amino acids: CASSLGAGNTEAFF. The CDR3 bases are TGCGCCAGCAGCTTGGGGGCAGGCAACACTGAAGCTTTCTTT.

This clone was detected only once. The gene calls are TRBV7-2 and TRBJ2-3; 11 nucleotides agree with TRBD2. Per germline, CDR1 SGHTA and CDR2 FQGNSA. The J segment lost 3 bases and the V segment lost 0 bases, leaving 2 bases of the junction unmatched. CDR3 size: 16 residues. The CDR3 DNA is TGTGCCAGCAGCTTAGCCGGGACTAGCGGAACAGATACGCAGTATTTT. This sequence encodes CASSLAGTSGTDTQYF.

The V call is TRBV2, the J call TRBJ2-5, with D tentatively TRBD1 (5 bases). CDR1 and CDR2 from the germline V gene are SNHLY and FYNNEI. The CDR3 has 13 amino acids. The ends were cut back, 10 bases at V and 2 bases at J, with 14 bases in the middle. CDR3 loop: CAIHPTGQETQYF. CDR3 sequence (DNA): TGTGCCATCCACCCAACAGGACAAGAGACCCAGTACTTC.

About this clone: Other nucleotide sequences from this sample produce the same CDR3. The CDR3 DNA sequence: TGTGCCAGCAGTCCGGGACAGGGAAACTATGGCTACACCTTC. Protein sequence: CASSPGQGNYGYTF. The chain employs TRBV27 and TRBJ1-2, with TRBD1 matching 9 bases. The V segment lost 5 bases and the J segment 2 bases; nucleotides outside the gene matches: 3. Germline V gene lookup returns CDR1 MNHEY and CDR2 SMNVEV (reference sequence). The CDR3 extends over 14 amino acids.

This chain joins TRBV5-1 and TRBJ2-3; D is perhaps TRBD2 (6 bases). The CDR3 runs 14 residues. The germline V gene has CDR1 SGHRS and CDR2 YFSETQ. Trimming stripped 4 bases from V and 2 bases from J, with 11 bases between. CDR3 in amino acids: CASSRLGLTDTQYF. The CDR3 nucleotides are TGCGCCAGCAGCCGGCTGGGACTCACAGATACGCAGTATTTT.

The chain recombines TRBV5-1 with TRBJ2-5; no reliable D call. The J call may be faulty, since TRBJ2-7 better matches the DNA end. Germline V CDR1 and CDR2: SGHRS, YFSETQ. The CDR3 consists of 14 residues. CDR3 sequence reads: CASSPTPSSYEQYF. DNA for the CDR3: TGCGCCAGCAGCCCCACCCCGAGCTCCTACGAGCAGTACTTC.

This clone was detected once. The rearrangement joins TRBV19 to TRBJ2-5, with 7 positions matching TRBD1. Germline V gives CDR1 LNHDA, CDR2 SQIVND (reference sequence). V was pared by 4 bases and J by 5 bases, with 7 bases of the junction left unmatched. The CDR3 sequence is 14 residues long. CDR3 loop: CASSTGQRRETQYF. The CDR3, as DNA: TGTGCCAGTAGTACGGGACAGCGGCGGGAGACCCAGTACTTC.

This clone was seen a few times. This chain joins TRBV10-3 and TRBJ2-7; no definite D call. Trimming stripped 0 bases from V and 1 base from J, with 7 bases between. The length of the CDR3 is 14 residues. Germline V gene sequence: CDR1 ENHRY, CDR2 SYGVKD. The CDR3 sequence: CAISESTRSYEQYF. The DNA of the CDR3 is TGTGCCATCAGTGAGTCAACGAGATCCTACGAGCAGTACTTC.

This chain links TRBV18 with TRBJ2-7; possible D gene TRBD1, 6 bases. Deletions cut 2 bases from V and 5 bases from J, with 13 bases between. The germline CDR1 and CDR2 sequences are KGHSH and LQKENI. The CDR3 has 14 residues. The CDR3 region is CASSPNRDSNEQYF. DNA of the CDR3: TGTGCCAGCTCACCAAACAGGGATAGCAACGAGCAGTACTTC. Drawing the rest from reference TRBV18 and TRBJ2-7, the complete variable domain is NAGVMQNPRHLVRRRGQEARLRCSPMKGHSHVYWYRQLPEEGLKFMVYLQKENIIDESGMPKERFSAEFPKEGPSILRIQQVVRGDSAAYFCASSPNRDSNEQYFGPGTRLTVT.

This chain uses TRBV13 with TRBJ2-1, with 7 bases fitting TRBD2. Germline values: CDR1 PRHDT, CDR2 FYEKMQ (reference sequence). This CDR3 spans 16 amino acids. The junction had 9 bases not matched to a gene; V was cut back by 5 bases and J by 2 bases. The CDR3 sequence is CASSPSPGLTYNEQFF. CDR3 DNA sequence: TGTGCCAGCAGCCCATCACCGGGACTAACCTACAATGAGCAGTTCTTC.

J is TRBJ2-2 and V is TRBV4-3, with TRBD2 matching 10 bases. The CDR3 is made up of 16 amino acids. Germline V gene data show CDR1 as LGHNA and CDR2 as YSLEER. Trimming removed 0 bases from V and 4 bases from J; junction bases left unmatched: 2. The CDR3 is CASSQDLAGVTGELFF. The DNA of the CDR3 is TGCGCCAGCAGCCAAGATCTAGCGGGAGTCACCGGGGAGCTGTTTTTT.

This chain's CDR3 is CASTRTDQGAFF. Here the CDR3 DNA reads TGTGCCAGCACCCGAACGGATCAGGGGGCTTTCTTT. The chain combines TRBV2 with TRBJ1-1, with a weak D call TRBD1 (6 bases). Germline V gene data show CDR1 as SNHLY and CDR2 as FYNNEI. Trimming pared 7 bases from V and 11 bases from J, leaving 17 bases between. CDR3 length: 12 amino acids.

The chain joins TRBV19 to TRBJ2-1; tentatively, D is TRBD2 (5 bases). This CDR3 has 16 residues. Germline V gene data show CDR1 as LNHDA and CDR2 as SQIVND (reference sequence). V was shortened by 3 bases and J by 7 bases, with 19 bases between the two germline ends. The CDR3 loop is CASSIKRNLLGNEQFF. The CDR3 DNA follows: TGTGCCAGTAGTATCAAGCGGAACCTCCTTGGTAATGAGCAGTTCTTC.

The chain recombines TRBV18 with TRBJ2-7; TRBD1 matches at 8 bases. Germline CDR1 KGHSH, CDR2 LQKENI. Trimming at V came to 0 bases and at J to 0 bases, leaving 4 bases not matched to a gene. There are 16 residues in the CDR3. The CDR3 sequence is CASSPPNGQGSYEQYF. CDR3 DNA: TGTGCCAGCTCACCACCGAATGGACAGGGCTCCTACGAGCAGTACTTC.

The genes are TRBV2 and TRBJ1-2; TRBD1 aligns across 7 bases. The germline gives CDR1 SNHLY, CDR2 FYNNEI. V trimming: 5 bases; J trimming: 8 bases; junction bases outside the gene matches: 8. The CDR3 runs to 13 residues. The CDR3 loop reads CASSTGAARGYTF. CDR3 DNA: TGTGCCAGCAGTACAGGGGCAGCTAGGGGCTACACCTTC.